The entry below describes one TCR beta chain. Its antigen remains unknown. Germline lookup yields CDR1 DFQATT and CDR2 SNEGSKA (reference sequence). V lost 6 bases, J lost 5 bases, and 10 bases lay in between. The CDR3 has 11 amino acids. The data originate from a study of Ad26.COV2.S vaccination and SARS-CoV-2 variants. Study-wide results and limits: Vaccine and placebo recipients had comparable breadth of non-spike TCRs.

Sequenced by immunoSEQ multiplex PCR; TCRdb stores in-frame clones only, minus some. Among roughly 420,000 clones listed, around nine tenths were seen once. The treatment is: roughly 18 received Ad26.COV2.S at low or high dose, single or two shots; about 5 received placebo; per-sample allocation not given. Collection of the samples took place on day 63 after the first injection of vaccine or placebo. An adult donor aged 18-55 years was enrolled in Boston. J is TRBJ2-5 and V is TRBV20-1, with D perhaps TRBD1 or TRBD2 (5 bases each). Here the sequenced sample was peripheral blood, taken in a trial of Ad26.COV2.S vaccine versus placebo. This sequence was found in a person aged 18-60 years who received the Ad26.COV2.S COVID-19 vaccine or a placebo. CDR3 region: CSATEGETQYF. The DNA for the CDR3 is TGCAGTGCCACAGAGGGGGAGACCCAGTACTTC.